One T cell receptor beta chain is described in this entry. Germline trimming cut 3 bases from V and 9 bases from J; bases unmatched to any gene: 11. Germline CDR1 and CDR2: SEHNR and FQNEAQ (reference sequence). The CDR3 spans 16 residues. Clones were read by immunoSEQ multiplex PCR, and TCRdb kept only the in-frame ones, dropping some. The sample contains roughly 500,000 clones, about 88% of which appear only once. This specimen comes from a study of blood T cell repertoires in COVID-19. Sequencing was done on a sample of peripheral blood. The chain combines TRBV7-9 with TRBJ2-1; 10 bases fit TRBD2. The sequence was collected from a man aged 18 to 29 with COVID-19, enrolled during active disease. The CDR3 bases are TGTGCCAGCAGCTTTGAAGAGCGGGGGGGAATAGGTGAGCAGTTCTTC. Translation: CASSFEERGGIGEQFF.